These 19 T cell receptor beta chains came from one sample sequenced in a study of cytomegalovirus exposure and HLA in healthy donors. Researchers ran the PCR with 60 Vbeta and 13 Jbeta primers. Assay: immunoSEQ multiplex PCR; the TCRdb copy retains only in-frame clones and omits some. This table holds approximately 130,000 clones, about three quarters found once. Sample: PBMCs. The source is a female donor in good health and CMV-seropositive.

The sample holds one count of this clone. The chain recombines TRBV25-1 with TRBJ2-3; a weak D match, TRBD2 (5 bases). This CDR3 contains 13 residues. Per germline, CDR1 MGHDK and CDR2 SYGVNS. Trimming stripped 5 bases from V and 2 bases from J, with 8 bases between. The CDR3 here is CASSPLATDTQYF. The CDR3 nucleotides are TGTGCCAGCAGTCCCCTAGCCACAGATACGCAGTATTTT.

This sequence joins TRBV5-1 and TRBJ2-2, with TRBD2 matching over 14 bases. The CDR3 consists of 16 residues. V shed 7 bases and J 5 bases; nucleotides not matched to a gene: 7. Germline V gives CDR1 SGHRS, CDR2 YFSETQ. CDR3 DNA: TGCGCCAGCCGAGTGGGACTAGCGGGGGCAACCGGGGAGCTGTTTTTT. Amino acids: CASRVGLAGATGELFF.

This clone appeared once. The chain recombines TRBV7-6 with TRBJ2-2; TRBD1 is a possible D gene (6 bases). The CDR3 runs 13 residues. V dropped 4 bases and J dropped 6 bases, with 9 bases sitting between them. The germline V gene has CDR1 SGHVS and CDR2 FNYEAQ. The CDR3 DNA reads as TGTGCCAGCAGCTATCAGGGGTCCGGGGAGCTGTTTTTT. This encodes CASSYQGSGELFF.

This chain uses TRBV2 with TRBJ1-4, with 7 bases aligning to TRBD1. V shed 8 bases and J 0 bases; nucleotides not matched to a gene: 6. The CDR3 is made up of 15 amino acids. Per the germline V gene, CDR1 is SNHLY and CDR2 is FYNNEI. In nucleotides, the CDR3 is TGTGCCAGCCGTTCCAGGGGGTCAACTAATGAAAAACTGTTTTTT. This encodes CASRSRGSTNEKLFF.

In its sample, this clone was seen once. The germline gene is not matched at one end of the junction; a read error may be the cause. This sample includes further DNA sequences coding for the same CDR3. The rearrangement joins TRBV28 to TRBJ1-2; D may be TRBD1 (6 bases). This CDR3 region has 13 residues. Germline-derived CDR1 and CDR2 are MDHEN and SYDVKM. The CDR3 DNA reads as TGCGCCAGCACCGGGACAAAATTTTATGGCTACACCTTC. Translation gives CASTGTKFYGYTF.

The gene calls are TRBV18 and TRBJ1-1, with D maybe TRBD1 (5 bases). Germline CDR1 KGHSH, CDR2 LQKENI. This CDR3 has 14 amino acids. Trimming removed 8 bases from V and 2 bases from J, with 15 bases in between. This CDR3 is CASLRQRSNTEAFF. The CDR3 DNA reads as TGTGCCAGCCTAAGACAGAGGTCCAACACTGAAGCTTTCTTT.

This clone was detected only once. The chain carries TRBV25-1 and TRBJ1-6; D perhaps matches TRBD1 (5 bases). V lost 1 base and J 9 bases, leaving 13 bases between the germline ends. The CDR3 is 15 amino acids. Germline V gene data show CDR1 as MGHDK and CDR2 as SYGVNS. The CDR3 sequence is CASSESAGWGSPLHF. As DNA, the CDR3 is TGTGCCAGCAGTGAATCAGCAGGGTGGGGTTCACCCCTCCACTTT.

The gene calls are TRBV19 and TRBJ1-3; tentative D call: TRBD1 (5 bases). V was trimmed by 1 base and J by 2 bases, leaving 12 bases between them. CDR1 LNHDA and CDR2 SQIVND come from the germline V gene (reference sequence). The CDR3 runs to 16 residues. The CDR3 DNA follows: TGTGCCAGTAGTATAGGACGGTTAGGGGCTGGAAACACCATATATTTT. Its translation is CASSIGRLGAGNTIYF.

J is TRBJ2-7 and V is TRBV5-1; the match to TRBD1 covers 9 bases. This CDR3 spans 14 amino acids. Germline CDR1 SGHRS, CDR2 YFSETQ. The J segment lost 3 bases and the V segment lost 3 bases, leaving 4 bases of the junction unmatched. The CDR3 here is CASSSDRGVYEQYF. In DNA, the CDR3 is TGCGCCAGCAGCTCCGACAGGGGGGTCTACGAGCAGTACTTC.

The V call is TRBV9, the J call TRBJ2-1; 9 bases are a match to TRBD1. Germline values: CDR1 SGDLS, CDR2 YYNGEE. The CDR3 totals 17 residues. Trimming removed 3 bases from V and 4 bases from J; junction bases left unmatched: 11. In DNA form, the CDR3 reads TGTGCCAGCAGCGCTACAGGGGGCCCTGGCCCTTACAATGAGCAGTTCTTC. It yields the protein CASSATGGPGPYNEQFF.

J is TRBJ2-2 and V is TRBV13; a weak D match, TRBD2 (5 bases). The V end lost 5 bases, the J end lost 2 bases, and 15 bases lay between the germline ends. CDR1 is PRHDT and CDR2 is FYEKMQ in the germline V gene (reference sequence). The CDR3 loop spans 16 amino acids. CDR3 nucleotides: TGTGCCAGCAGCCCGGGGTTCCGGATAAACACCGGGGAGCTGTTTTTT. It is translated as CASSPGFRINTGELFF.

This chain connects TRBV7-2 to TRBJ2-3; 10 bases match TRBD2. The V gene end was trimmed by 6 bases and the J gene end by 2 bases; junction bases not matched to a gene: 5. Germline V gene sequence: CDR1 SGHTA, CDR2 FQGNSA. The CDR3 has 15 residues. The CDR3 nucleotides are TGTGCCAGCAGGCGGACTAGCGGAAACACAGATACGCAGTATTTT. As protein: CASRRTSGNTDTQYF.

The chain links TRBV28 to TRBJ2-1, with D perhaps TRBD2 (6 bases). Germline loops: CDR1 MDHEN, CDR2 SYDVKM. The CDR3 totals 13 residues. V dropped 3 bases and J dropped 6 bases, with 9 bases sitting between them. The CDR3 is CASSFGGLNEQFF. CDR3 coding DNA: TGTGCCAGCAGTTTCGGGGGTCTCAATGAGCAGTTCTTC.

This sequence joins TRBV6-6 and TRBJ1-1; 7 bases agree with TRBD1. The CDR3 consists of 16 residues. V dropped 8 bases and J dropped 1; count of bases not matched to a gene: 13. Looked up from germline, CDR1 is MNHNY and CDR2 is SVGAGI (reference sequence). Here the CDR3 DNA reads TGTGCCAGCCGGACAGGCCGAGCGGCGGGGAACACTGAAGCTTTCTTT. Translating gives CASRTGRAAGNTEAFF.

The J gene is TRBJ2-5, the V gene TRBV5-4, with D uncertain. Germline values: CDR1 SGHNT, CDR2 YYREEE (reference sequence). This CDR3 spans 13 amino acids. With 4 bases removed from V and 1 base from J, the gap between germline ends came to 8 bases. Written as DNA, the CDR3 is TGTGCCAGCAGCCCGCCGGGCCAAGAGACCCAGTACTTC. It specifies CASSPPGQETQYF.

V gene TRBV9 combines with J gene TRBJ1-6; no firm D call. Germline CDR1 reads SGDLS; CDR2 reads YYNGEE. The CDR3 length is 15 residues. V shed 0 bases and J shed 7 bases, with 11 bases lying between them. CDR3 region: CASSVDGIANSPLHF. CDR3 in DNA: TGTGCCAGCAGCGTAGACGGGATAGCGAATTCACCCCTCCACTTT.

V gene TRBV27 combines with J gene TRBJ2-1, with 8 nucleotides matching TRBD2. CDR1 and CDR2 from the germline V gene are MNHEY and SMNVEV (reference sequence). V lost 5 bases and J lost 6; bases outside the gene matches: 12. The length of the CDR3 is 16 residues. This chain's CDR3 is CASSQRESNTGNEQFF. The DNA for the CDR3 is TGTGCCAGCAGTCAGCGGGAGTCCAACACAGGCAATGAGCAGTTCTTC.

V usage is TRBV6-5 and J usage is TRBJ1-5, with a possible D match to TRBD1 (5 bases). This CDR3 contains 15 residues. Germline CDR1 reads MNHEY; CDR2 reads SVGAGI. Between the trimmed V and J ends, which lost 6 bases and 3 bases, there was a span of 15 bases. The CDR3 DNA reads as TGTGCCAGCAGGGGGGGGTCTGGTGACAATCAGCCCCAGCATTTT. Translated: CASRGGSGDNQPQHF.

The J gene is TRBJ1-2, the V gene TRBV5-6, with TRBD1 identical over 9 bases. The germline V gene encodes CDR1 SGHDT and CDR2 YYEEEE. The V gene end was trimmed by 0 bases and the J gene end by 4 bases; junction bases not matched to a gene: 4. The CDR3 is 15 amino acids. The CDR3 coding sequence is TGTGCCAGCAGCTTGGTAGGACAGGGGACCTATGGCTACACCTTC. This gives the protein CASSLVGQGTYGYTF.